Listed here are 21 T cell receptor beta chains from one sample, sequenced in a study of T-cell memory formation after mild COVID-19. TCRdb reanalysed the 5' RACE reads using MiXCR and keeps one entry per CDR3 protein. The profile shows roughly 600,000 distinct CDR3 sequences, about a sixth of them singletons. The sample was PBMCs or a T cell subset sorted from them (not recorded which). These receptors were obtained from an adult woman who had mild COVID-19 (a few samples of this study predate the infection). Cell type and time point are not known.

This clonotype was seen only once. The chain recombines TRBV19 with TRBJ2-7; possible D gene TRBD2, 5 bases. The CDR3 has 13 residues. Germline CDR1 reads LNHDA; CDR2 reads SQIVND (reference sequence). Trimming left V 3 bases short and J 3 bases short, with 9 bases between. The CDR3 DNA is TGTGCCAGTAGTATGACCCGGGGCTACGAGCAGTACTTC. Translated, it gives CASSMTRGYEQYF.

This chain connects TRBV12-3 or TRBV12-4 to TRBJ2-3; D perhaps matches TRBD2 (6 bases). CDR3 length equals 15 residues. Trimming took off 7 bases at V and 6 bases at J, with 20 bases between the two ends. This CDR3 is CASTGGVEMWDTQYF. The CDR3 DNA follows: TGTGCCAGCACGGGCGGGGTCGAAATGTGGGATACGCAGTATTTT.

This chain connects TRBV29-1 to TRBJ2-2; D might be TRBD1 (5 bases). The V end was cut by 6 bases, the J end by 7 bases, with 9 bases between. The length of the CDR3 is 11 residues. Germline V gene sequence: CDR1 SQVTM, CDR2 ANQGSEA. The CDR3 DNA reads as TGCAGCGTAAGGGGTCGCGGGGAGCTGTTTTTT. Translation gives CSVRGRGELFF.

In this sample, this clonotype turned up a few times. The rearrangement links TRBV5-1 to TRBJ2-7, with D perhaps matching TRBD1 (5 bases). Germline V lookup: CDR1 SGHRS, CDR2 YFSETQ. CDR3 length: 12 residues. V dropped 4 bases and J dropped 7 bases, with 12 bases sitting between them. The CDR3 DNA is TGCGCCAGCAGCCAGGGTGGGATTGAGCAGTACTTC. This encodes CASSQGGIEQYF.

This clonotype was seen only a few times. The V call is TRBV20-1, the J call TRBJ1-1; a weak D match, TRBD1 (5 bases). This CDR3 is built from 14 residues. The V end lost 3 bases, the J end lost 0 bases, and 11 bases lay between the germline ends. Germline V lookup: CDR1 DFQATT, CDR2 SNEGSKA (reference sequence). This chain's CDR3 is CSASGRTMNTEAFF. DNA of the CDR3: TGCAGTGCTAGTGGGCGGACAATGAACACTGAAGCTTTCTTT.

V and J are TRBV7-9 and TRBJ2-3; TRBD1 is a possible D gene (5 bases). V lost 5 bases to trimming and J lost 0 bases, with 12 bases between them. CDR1 and CDR2 (germline): SEHNR, FQNEAQ (reference sequence). The CDR3 spans 15 residues. The DNA for the CDR3 is TGTGCCAGCAGCGGGATCTACAGGAGCACAGATACGCAGTATTTT. This codes for CASSGIYRSTDTQYF.

This clonotype was counted a few times. The chain joins TRBV6-6 to TRBJ2-2, with 10 bases fitting TRBD1. Germline V gives CDR1 MNHNY, CDR2 SVGAGI (reference sequence). The ends lost 2 bases at V and 1 base at J; junction bases unmatched: 13. The CDR3 consists of 20 residues. The CDR3 coding sequence is TGTGCCAGCAGTTACCAATCCGGGACAGGGGCGGTCTTGAACACCGGGGAGCTGTTTTTT. It encodes CASSYQSGTGAVLNTGELFF.

This clonotype was seen a handful of times. The chain couples TRBV7-8 to TRBJ2-5; D gene unclear. Germline V gives CDR1 SGHVS, CDR2 FQNEAQ. V shed 7 bases and J shed 5 bases, with 14 bases lying between them. CDR3 length equals 13 residues. In nucleotides, the CDR3 is TGTGCCAGCACCCCCTCGCCGCCCGAGACCCAGTACTTC. This encodes CASTPSPPETQYF.

The rearrangement uses TRBV15 and TRBJ2-3; TRBD2 matches at 8 bases. V shed 1 base, J shed 2 bases, and the junction held 2 bases outside the gene matches. This CDR3 has 15 residues. Per the germline V gene, CDR1 is LNHNV and CDR2 is YYDKDF (reference sequence). The CDR3 bases are TGTGCCACCAGCAGAGTAGCGGGGCCCACAGATACGCAGTATTTT. Protein: CATSRVAGPTDTQYF.

The chain employs TRBV19 and TRBJ2-1, with no clear D. CDR1 is LNHDA and CDR2 is SQIVND in the germline V gene (reference sequence). The CDR3 sequence is 16 residues long. Trimming took off 3 bases at V and 9 bases at J, with 21 bases between the two ends. The CDR3 spells CASSIEASALYAEQFF. In nucleotides, the CDR3 is TGTGCCAGTAGTATTGAGGCGTCCGCTCTATACGCTGAGCAGTTCTTC. Based on the CDR3 plus reference TRBV19 and TRBJ2-1, the full variable domain is DGGITQSPKYLFRKEGQNVTLSCEQNLNHDAMYWYRQDPGQGLRLIYYSQIVNDFQKGDIAEGYSVSREKKESFPLTVTSAQKNPTAFYLCASSIEASALYAEQFFGPGTRLTVL.

This clonotype was observed a few times. For the CDR3, the DNA is TGCAGCGTTGTAGGGGGATCATGGGACAACCCGAGTGGGTACGAGCAGTACTTC. Its protein product is CSVVGGSWDNPSGYEQYF. The chain links TRBV29-1 to TRBJ2-7, with a weak D call TRBD1 (6 bases). Between the trimmed V and J ends, which lost 4 bases and 4 bases, there was a span of 29 bases. The CDR3 spans 18 residues. CDR1 SQVTM and CDR2 ANQGSEA come from the germline V gene.

This rearrangement joins TRBV7-8 to TRBJ2-4, with D tentatively TRBD2 (5 bases). Germline values: CDR1 SGHVS, CDR2 FQNEAQ. V was clipped by 2 bases and J by 6 bases, with 14 bases between them. CDR3 size: 15 residues. CDR3 sequence (DNA): TGTGCCAGCAGCTTATCCGCAGCGGCTCGAAACATTCAGTACTTC. It codes for CASSLSAAARNIQYF.

The table lists this clonotype with a few counts. This chain links TRBV5-1 with TRBJ1-1; TRBD1 might be the D (5 bases). The germline V and J ends were trimmed by 4 bases and 1 base, with 17 bases remaining between them. CDR1 is SGHRS and CDR2 is YFSETQ in the germline V gene. The CDR3 covers 16 residues. As DNA, the CDR3 is TGCGCCAGCAGCCCGGGATGGGGAGACAGGAACACTGAAGCTTTCTTT. It specifies CASSPGWGDRNTEAFF.

The J gene is TRBJ2-2, the V gene TRBV29-1, with D maybe TRBD1 (6 bases). The CDR3 sequence is 15 residues long. CDR1 and CDR2 (germline): SQVTM, ANQGSEA. V lost 7 bases, J lost 3 bases, and 18 bases lay in between. CDR3 coding DNA: TGCAGCGCCCAACGTACAGGGAAGGACACCGGGGAGCTGTTTTTT. Protein: CSAQRTGKDTGELFF.

V gene TRBV4-2 combines with J gene TRBJ2-7; 12 bases fit TRBD2. J gave up 2 bases and V 3 bases, and 5 bases lay outside the gene matches. This CDR3 spans 16 amino acids. CDR1 and CDR2 from the germline V gene are LGHNA and YNFKEQ. The CDR3 DNA sequence: TGTGCCAGCAGCCACTCTAGCGGGAGGGTGGCCTACGAGCAGTACTTC. Amino acid sequence: CASSHSSGRVAYEQYF.

This clonotype was seen a handful of times. The chain recombines TRBV9 with TRBJ1-1; 11 bases agree with TRBD1. Germline values: CDR1 SGDLS, CDR2 YYNGEE. Unmatched junction bases numbered 7, after V lost 10 bases and J lost 5 bases. This CDR3 has 13 amino acids. This CDR3 is CAGGQGASTEAFF. The CDR3 DNA sequence: TGTGCCGGAGGACAGGGGGCTAGTACTGAAGCTTTCTTT.

The genes are TRBV25-1 and TRBJ2-1; 10 positions agree with TRBD2. CDR1 is MGHDK, CDR2 SYGVNS, per germline. The ends lost 8 bases at V and 4 bases at J; junction bases unmatched: 11. The CDR3 contains 16 residues. CDR3 amino acids: CASGSSGLAAYNEQFF. The CDR3 nucleotides are TGTGCCAGCGGGTCCTCCGGACTAGCGGCGTACAATGAGCAGTTCTTC. The full variable domain, rest sourced from reference TRBV25-1 and TRBJ2-1, is EADIYQTPRYLVIGTGKKITLECSQTMGHDKMYWYQQDPGMELHLIHYSYGVNSTEKGDLSSESTVSRIRTEHFPLTLESARPSHTSQYLCASGSSGLAAYNEQFFGPGTRLTVL.

This clonotype was observed a handful of times. V usage is TRBV30 and J usage is TRBJ2-5; a weak D match, TRBD2 (5 bases). Between the trimmed V and J ends, which lost 2 bases and 5 bases, there was a span of 6 bases. This CDR3 has 11 amino acids. Looked up from germline, CDR1 is GTSNPN and CDR2 is SVGIG (reference sequence). As DNA, the CDR3 is TGTGCCTGGAGTCCGGGGGAGACCCAGTACTTC. This sequence encodes CAWSPGETQYF.

The table lists this clonotype with a few counts. The chain has TRBV7-2 and TRBJ2-1; TRBD2 matches at 8 bases. The CDR3 length is 18 residues. V dropped 4 bases and J dropped 1; count of bases not matched to a gene: 12. CDR1 SGHTA and CDR2 FQGNSA come from the germline V gene. The CDR3 spells CASSSGTSNFRSYNEQFF. The DNA for the CDR3 is TGTGCCAGCAGCTCCGGGACTAGTAACTTTCGGTCCTACAATGAGCAGTTCTTC.

There are a few counts of this clonotype. CDR3 nucleotide sequence: TGTGCCACCAGTGACCAGGGGTCTCATAACTATGGCTACACCTTC. It yields the protein CATSDQGSHNYGYTF. The V call is TRBV15, the J call TRBJ1-2; a weak D match, TRBD1 (6 bases). The ends were cut back, 6 bases at V and 1 base at J, with 15 bases in the middle. Germline V CDR1 and CDR2: LNHNV, YYDKDF (reference sequence). There are 15 residues in the CDR3. Supplemented by reference TRBV15 and TRBJ1-2, the full variable domain reads DAMVIQNPRYQVTQFGKPVTLSCSQTLNHNVMYWYQQKSSQAPKLLFHYYDKDFNNEADTPDNFQSRRPNTSFCFLDIRSPGLGDTAMYLCATSDQGSHNYGYTFGSGTRLTVV.

This clonotype has a count of ten or more. The CDR3, as DNA: TGCGCCAGCAGCATTACTAGCGGGGGAGCCACCGGGGAGCTGTTTTTT. It translates to CASSITSGGATGELFF. The J gene is TRBJ2-2, the V gene TRBV5-1, with 11 bases aligning to TRBD2. The germline CDR1 and CDR2 sequences are SGHRS and YFSETQ. V lost 4 bases to trimming and J lost 4 bases; unmatched junction nucleotides: 6. The CDR3 consists of 16 residues.